Shown below are 27 T cell receptor beta chains from a single sample sequenced in a study of T cells in Graves' hyperthyroidism and ophthalmopathy. TCR beta CDR3 regions were amplified from RNA transcripts. TCR CDR3 underwent first-round RT-PCR with the HTBI primer set. TCRdb re-called the multiplex PCR reads with MiXCR, one entry per CDR3 protein. The sample records fewer than 400,000 distinct CDR3 sequences, approximately 15% being singletons. The sequencing sample was made of blood. The receptors were gathered from a man under 40 with Graves' hyperthyroidism.

This clonotype has a handful of counts. V usage is TRBV20-1 and J usage is TRBJ1-4, with 8 nucleotides matching TRBD1. J was trimmed by 3 bases and V by 5 bases; bases with no gene match: 5. There are 14 residues in the CDR3. The germline gives CDR1 DFQATT, CDR2 SNEGSKA (reference sequence). CDR3 sequence: CSAPQGAANEKLFF. The CDR3 DNA reads as TGCAGTGCTCCCCAGGGGGCGGCTAATGAAAAACTGTTTTTT.

In this sample, this clonotype turned up many times. CDR3: CASKALRADRTEAFF. The CDR3 coding sequence is TGTGCCAGCAAGGCGTTGAGGGCGGATCGCACTGAAGCTTTCTTT. The V call is TRBV2, the J call TRBJ1-1; D uncertain. Per germline, CDR1 SNHLY and CDR2 FYNNEI. Trimming cost V 7 bases and J 4 bases, with 19 bases left between them. This CDR3 has 15 residues.

This clonotype was detected many times. The chain couples TRBV13 to TRBJ2-3, with D hard to call. Trimming removed 8 bases at V and 5 bases at J, with 11 bases between. CDR1 is PRHDT and CDR2 is FYEKMQ in the germline V gene (reference sequence). CDR3 length equals 12 residues. CDR3 protein: CASARERDTQYF. Here the CDR3 DNA reads TGTGCCAGCGCCCGCGAAAGAGATACGCAGTATTTT.

At least ten counts were recorded for this clonotype. The chain joins TRBV3-1 to TRBJ2-1; 7 bases are a match to TRBD1. Germline lookup yields CDR1 LGHDT and CDR2 YNNKEL (reference sequence). Trimming removed 1 base from V and 9 bases from J; junction bases left unmatched: 6. There are 14 residues in the CDR3. Here the CDR3 DNA reads TGTGCCAGCAGCCAAGGGGTAGGGGGCAGTGAGCAGTTCTTC. Its protein product is CASSQGVGGSEQFF.

This clonotype was seen at least ten times. This rearrangement joins TRBV5-1 to TRBJ2-3; TRBD1 is a possible D gene (7 bases). Germline CDR1 reads SGHRS; CDR2 reads YFSETQ. Trimming pared 2 bases from V and 0 bases from J, leaving 10 bases between. CDR3 length: 15 amino acids. CDR3 protein: CASSFRGTSTDTQYF. As DNA, the CDR3 is TGCGCCAGCAGCTTCAGGGGGACTAGCACAGATACGCAGTATTTT.

This clonotype was detected a few times. The J gene is TRBJ2-4, the V gene TRBV5-4, with no clear D. The germline V and J ends were trimmed by 1 base and 0 bases, with 17 bases remaining between them. Germline loops: CDR1 SGHNT, CDR2 YYREEE (reference sequence). The CDR3 length is 18 residues. This CDR3 is CASSLYSAVGRAKNIQYF. In nucleotides, the CDR3 is TGTGCCAGCAGCTTGTATTCCGCGGTTGGACGAGCCAAAAACATTCAGTACTTC.

This clonotype was observed at least ten times. This chain joins TRBV15 and TRBJ2-2, with 9 bases matching TRBD2. The CDR3 sequence is 15 residues long. The J segment lost 8 bases and the V segment lost 3 bases, leaving 7 bases of the junction unmatched. Germline CDR1 reads LNHNV; CDR2 reads YYDKDF (reference sequence). The CDR3 bases are TGTGCCACCAGCAGGGGCGGCCTAGCGGGAGGGGAGCTGTTTTTT. Amino acid sequence: CATSRGGLAGGELFF.

This clonotype was seen repeatedly, ten times or more. The chain uses TRBV28 and TRBJ2-2; no clear D. The germline V gene has CDR1 MDHEN and CDR2 SYDVKM. Between the trimmed V and J ends, which lost 1 base and 6 bases, there was a span of 3 bases. The CDR3 is 12 amino acids. CDR3 sequence: CASSLFSGELFF. Here the CDR3 DNA reads TGTGCCAGCAGTTTATTTTCCGGGGAGCTGTTTTTT.

The chain carries TRBV19 and TRBJ1-2; a possible D gene is TRBD1 (6 bases). The CDR3 is 16 residues long. Germline CDR1 LNHDA, CDR2 SQIVND (reference sequence). The ends were cut back, 0 bases at V and 6 bases at J, with 17 bases in the middle. DNA of the CDR3: TGTGCCAGTAGTATAGAAAGGACAGCCCTATGGAATGGCTACACCTTC. Encoded protein: CASSIERTALWNGYTF.

About this clonotype: A much larger clone differs by one base, so this may be a read error. The V and J genes are TRBV11-2 and TRBJ1-5; weak D call: TRBD1 (5 bases). Germline CDR1 SGHAT, CDR2 FQNNGV. The CDR3 is 13 residues long. Here the CDR3 DNA reads TGTGCCAGCACCACCGGGGGAAATCAGCCCCGGCATTTT. Translated, it gives CASTTGGNQPRHF.

The chain is built from TRBV6-1 and TRBJ2-2; D possibly corresponds to TRBD1 (5 bases). V was trimmed by 7 bases and J by 8 bases, leaving 17 bases between them. Germline CDR1 and CDR2: MNHNS and SASEGT. This CDR3 is 14 amino acids long. DNA of the CDR3: TGTGCCAGCACCTCAGGGATGTTTTTTGGGGAGCTGTTTTTT. Encoded protein: CASTSGMFFGELFF.

The V and J genes are TRBV19 and TRBJ1-2; unclear D gene. CDR3 length: 14 residues. Trimming left V 4 bases short and J 8 bases short, with 17 bases between. The germline V gene has CDR1 LNHDA and CDR2 SQIVND (reference sequence). DNA of the CDR3: TGTGCCAGTAGTAGTGGGCGGCAATTTACCGGCTACACCTTC. Its translation is CASSSGRQFTGYTF.

This clonotype was observed at least ten times. The V and J genes are TRBV10-3 and TRBJ2-7, with a weak D call TRBD1 (6 bases). V was shortened by 4 bases and J by 6 bases, with 16 bases between the two germline ends. This CDR3 is built from 14 residues. Per germline, CDR1 ENHRY and CDR2 SYGVKD. This CDR3 is CAISVRGIAREQYF. DNA for the CDR3: TGTGCCATCAGTGTCAGGGGAATCGCTCGCGAGCAGTACTTC.

This clonotype has more than one count but fewer than ten. The chain joins TRBV6-6 to TRBJ2-7; 8 nucleotides agree with TRBD2. The J segment lost 1 base and the V segment lost 2 bases, leaving 4 bases of the junction unmatched. The germline gives CDR1 MNHNY, CDR2 SVGAGI (reference sequence). This CDR3 region has 15 residues. CDR3: CASSYRPSGSYEQYF. CDR3 sequence (DNA): TGTGCCAGCAGTTACCGGCCTAGCGGGTCCTACGAGCAGTACTTC.

Ten or more counts support this clonotype. V and J are TRBV11-2 and TRBJ1-5; D uncertain. Per germline, CDR1 SGHAT and CDR2 FQNNGV. V dropped 3 bases and J dropped 6 bases, with 9 bases sitting between them. The CDR3 has 13 residues. The CDR3 DNA reads as TGTGCCAGCAGCTTGGACGTCCCTCAGCCCCAGCATTTT. Amino acid sequence: CASSLDVPQPQHF.

The CDR3 DNA follows: TGTGCCAGCAGTTACTCGCCCTCGGAAAAACTGTTTTTT. Protein product: CASSYSPSEKLFF. The rearrangement links TRBV6-5 to TRBJ1-4, with D hard to call. CDR3 length: 13 amino acids. The germline V and J ends were trimmed by 0 bases and 8 bases, with 7 bases remaining between them. CDR1 and CDR2 from the germline V gene are MNHEY and SVGAGI.

This clonotype appeared a few times. The chain employs TRBV11-2 and TRBJ1-3; D is perhaps TRBD1 (5 bases). The germline CDR1 and CDR2 sequences are SGHAT and FQNNGV. V shed 6 bases and J shed 0 bases, with 12 bases lying between them. The CDR3 sequence is 15 residues long. CDR3: CASRSPQGSGNTIYF. The CDR3 DNA reads TGTGCCAGCAGGTCCCCCCAGGGCTCTGGAAACACCATATATTTT.

This clonotype was counted many times. V usage is TRBV20-1 and J usage is TRBJ2-3; 10 bases align to TRBD2. V lost 1 base, J lost 4 bases, and 2 bases stayed unmatched. The germline CDR1 and CDR2 sequences are DFQATT and SNEGSKA (reference sequence). The CDR3 extends over 14 amino acids. CDR3 region: CSARAAGGSDTQYF. In nucleotides, the CDR3 is TGCAGTGCTAGAGCAGCGGGAGGGTCAGATACGCAGTATTTT.

This clonotype was seen a few times. In DNA, the CDR3 is TGTGCCAGCAGACCAGACAGGGCTAATTCACCCCTCCACTTT. Protein product: CASRPDRANSPLHF. The chain carries TRBV2 and TRBJ1-6, with TRBD1 matching 7 bases. V trimming: 6 bases; J trimming: 6 bases; junction bases outside the gene matches: 5. This CDR3 is built from 14 residues. The germline V gene encodes CDR1 SNHLY and CDR2 FYNNEI.

This clonotype was picked up many times. V gene TRBV3-1 combines with J gene TRBJ2-7; the D gene could be TRBD1 or TRBD2 (5 bases each). Germline values: CDR1 LGHDT, CDR2 YNNKEL (reference sequence). Trimming took off 4 bases at V and 6 bases at J, with 13 bases between the two ends. The CDR3 extends over 13 amino acids. DNA for the CDR3: TGTGCCAGCAGCCCTAGCCCGGGGCGCGAGCAGTACTTC. Protein: CASSPSPGREQYF.

Only a few counts were recorded for this clonotype. This chain connects TRBV7-9 to TRBJ2-1; D ambiguous. Germline values: CDR1 SEHNR, CDR2 FQNEAQ (reference sequence). The CDR3 consists of 12 residues. Trimming took off 5 bases at V and 8 bases at J, with 10 bases between the two ends. In DNA, the CDR3 is TGTGCCAGCAGCGCCGACTTAGATGAGCAGTTCTTC. Translated: CASSADLDEQFF.

This clonotype was detected many times. The V and J genes are TRBV3-1 and TRBJ2-7, with a possible D match to TRBD2 (5 bases). V lost 4 bases to trimming and J lost 4 bases, with 14 bases between them. This CDR3 comprises 14 residues. Germline V gene data show CDR1 as LGHDT and CDR2 as YNNKEL (reference sequence). This chain's CDR3 is CASSPRTYGYEQYF. In nucleotides, the CDR3 is TGTGCCAGCAGCCCTAGGACTTACGGATACGAGCAGTACTTC.

This clonotype was counted many times. The CDR3 DNA sequence: TGCGCCAGCCAGCGGGGGGGAAGCACAGATACGCAGTATTTT. It codes for CASQRGGSTDTQYF. The chain uses TRBV5-1 and TRBJ2-3; 10 bases fit TRBD2. Trimming removed 7 bases from V and 0 bases from J; junction bases left unmatched: 2. The length of the CDR3 is 14 residues. Germline loops: CDR1 SGHRS, CDR2 YFSETQ. The full variable domain, in which reference TRBV5-1 and TRBJ2-3 provide the parts outside the CDR3, is KAGVTQTPRYLIKTRGQQVTLSCSPISGHRSVSWYQQTPGQGLQFLFEYFSETQRNKGNFPGRFSGRQFSNSRSEMNVSTLELGDSALYLCASQRGGSTDTQYFGPGTRLTVL.

This clonotype was detected many times. This chain connects TRBV7-3 to TRBJ1-1; D perhaps matches TRBD1 (5 bases). The V and J ends lost 5 bases and 1 base respectively, with 11 bases between them. The CDR3 runs 14 residues. The germline gives CDR1 SGHTA, CDR2 FQGTGA. The CDR3 DNA reads TGTGCCAGCAGCCGGGACCATGCGAACACTGAAGCTTTCTTT. Translating gives CASSRDHANTEAFF.

This clonotype was counted many times. The CDR3, as DNA: TGTGCCAGCAGTCCCGGGACAAGGTATACCTACGAGCAGTACTTC. Its protein product is CASSPGTRYTYEQYF. This sequence joins TRBV28 and TRBJ2-7, with a possible D match to TRBD1 (6 bases). The CDR3 loop spans 15 amino acids. Trimming took 5 bases from V and 2 from J, leaving 16 bases between them. Germline assignment: CDR1 MDHEN and CDR2 SYDVKM.

The sample holds many counts of this clonotype. The chain joins TRBV5-4 to TRBJ1-2; D remains ambiguous. The ends were cut back, 0 bases at V and 4 bases at J, with 7 bases in the middle. Germline V gives CDR1 SGHNT, CDR2 YYREEE (reference sequence). This CDR3 has 13 amino acids. The CDR3 protein is CASSLGGSYGYTF. CDR3 DNA: TGTGCCAGCAGCTTGGGAGGGTCCTATGGCTACACCTTC.

V is TRBV20-1 and J is TRBJ2-1, with 9 bases lining up with TRBD2. The CDR3 runs 13 residues. Per germline, CDR1 DFQATT and CDR2 SNEGSKA (reference sequence). The J segment lost 4 bases and the V segment lost 6 bases, leaving 4 bases of the junction unmatched. CDR3 amino acids: CSASREGYNEQFF. CDR3 DNA: TGCAGTGCCTCGCGGGAGGGGTACAATGAGCAGTTCTTC.